Listed below are T cell receptor beta chains from one sample, sequenced in a study of beta chain features in type 1 diabetes. The assay was immunoSEQ multiplex PCR, and TCRdb's table has in-frame clones only and misses some. Among about 260,000 clones listed, about 63% were seen once. Sequencing input: naive CD4+ T cells from blood. The source is a man aged 25 to 40 in good health. Both conserved end residues are part of each CDR3. The D gene is left open where the match is weak. Only part of the rows carry a size: once, few, many, or a class if the clone is expanded.

abundance	v_gene	d_gene	j_gene	CDR3nt	CDR3aa
-	TRBV5-1	TRBD1	TRBJ1-2	TGCGCCAGCAGCTCGGGACAGGGGAACTATGGCTACACCTTC	CASSSGQGNYGYTF
-	TRBV25-1	TRBD2	TRBJ2-1	TGTGCCAGCAGTCGACAGCGGGAGCGTGTGTATGAGCAGTTCTTC	CASSRQRERVYEQFF
-	TRBV6-1	-	TRBJ2-1	TGTGCCAGCAGTGAATTTCATGCCTCGTACAATGAGCAGTTCTTC	CASSEFHASYNEQFF
-	TRBV7-7	-	TRBJ2-2	TGTGCCAGCAGCTTAGAGCGGAACACCGGGGAGCTGTTTTTT	CASSLERNTGELFF
-	TRBV2	TRBD1	TRBJ2-1	TGTGCCAGCAGGGGGACAGGGATGTACAATGAGCAGTTCTTC	CASRGTGMYNEQFF
-	TRBV5-1	-	TRBJ2-7	TGCGCCAGCAGCGCGGCCGGGACACAGTACGAGCAGTACTTC	CASSAAGTQYEQYF
-	TRBV29-1	-	TRBJ2-5	TGCAGCGTTGTTGGGGCAGAAGAGACCCAGTACTTC	CSVVGAEETQYF
-	TRBV2	-	TRBJ2-7	TGTGCCAGCAGTGAAGGGGGCCGAGGCCTAGTCGAGCAGTACTTC	CASSEGGRGLVEQYF
-	TRBV9	TRBD1	TRBJ2-5	TGTGCCAGCAGCTTCCGCCCCGGGACAGCCGAAGAGACCCAGTACTTC	CASSFRPGTAEETQYF
-	TRBV11-2	-	TRBJ2-2	TGTGCCAGCAGTATTGGTACCGGGGAGCTGTTTTTT	CASSIGTGELFF
-	TRBV15	TRBD2	TRBJ2-4	TGTGCCACCAGCAGAGGGGAAGCGGGAGGAGGCATTCAGTACTTC	CATSRGEAGGGIQYF
-	TRBV2	-	TRBJ2-6	TGTGCCAGCAGTGAAAATGAGGGCTCTGGGGCCAACGTCCTGACTTTC	CASSENEGSGANVLTF
-	TRBV7-2	TRBD1	TRBJ2-3	TGTGCCAGCAGCAACACCGGGACAGGAACAGATACGCAGTATTTT	CASSNTGTGTDTQYF
-	TRBV29-1	-	TRBJ1-5	TGCAGCGTTGGGGAAGGAAGCAATCAGCCCCAGCATTTT	CSVGEGSNQPQHF
-	TRBV14	-	TRBJ1-2	TGTGCCAGCAGCCAAGCACAGGGCGGCTACACCTTC	CASSQAQGGYTF
-	TRBV5-1	-	TRBJ2-1	TGCGCCAGCAGCTTGGTTGTGGCGCAGGGGAACAATGAGCAGTTCTTC	CASSLVVAQGNNEQFF
-	TRBV18	-	TRBJ2-7	TGTGCCAGCTCCCCAGGGGCTCAGAGCTCCTACGAGCAGTACTTC	CASSPGAQSSYEQYF
-	TRBV30	-	TRBJ2-3	TGTGCCTGGAGTCCCATCGCCCGGCCCACAGATACGCAGTATTTT	CAWSPIARPTDTQYF
few	TRBV30	-	TRBJ2-1	TGTGCCTGGAGGCTAGGGCCGGGTGAGCAGTTCTTC	CAWRLGPGEQFF
-	TRBV25-1	TRBD2	TRBJ2-5	TGTGCCAGCAGTGAAGTGGCGGGAGACGCCCCTGAGACCCAGTACTTC	CASSEVAGDAPETQYF
-	TRBV29-1	-	TRBJ2-3	TGCAGCGTTGAAGATATAAGCGGCGATAGCACAGATACGCAGTATTTT	CSVEDISGDSTDTQYF
few	TRBV30	TRBD1	TRBJ1-2	TGTGCCTGGAGTGGCCCGGGACAGGGAAGGATTAGTGCTAACTATGGCTACACCTTC	CAWSGPGQGRISANYGYTF
few	TRBV30	-	TRBJ1-1	TGTGCCTGGAGTGTTCGAGGGAACACTGAAGCTTTCTTT	CAWSVRGNTEAFF
few	TRBV9	-	TRBJ2-3	TGTGCCAGCAGCGTAGTGAGGGGAACGCAGTATTTT	CASSVVRGTQYF
-	TRBV7-2	-	TRBJ2-7	TGTGCCAGCAGCGAAACCTCCAGGGGTTCCTACGAGCAGTACTTC	CASSETSRGSYEQYF
once	TRBV4-2	-	TRBJ2-7	TGTGCCAGCAGCCAAGAGCGGCACGAGCAGTACTTC	CASSQERHEQYF
-	TRBV2	-	TRBJ2-1	TGTGCCACTGCTTTTAGCTCCTACAATGAGCAGTTCTTC	CATAFSSYNEQFF
-	TRBV28	-	TRBJ2-5	TGTGCCAGCGGGAGCTCGTTGGAGACCCAGTACTTC	CASGSSLETQYF
-	TRBV5-6	TRBD1	TRBJ2-3	TGTGCCAGCAGCGACAGGGGGCAGCCAGATACGCAGTATTTT	CASSDRGQPDTQYF
-	TRBV4-3	TRBD1	TRBJ2-2	TGCGCCAGCAGCCAAGCCACAGGGGCGAACACCGGGGAGCTGTTTTTT	CASSQATGANTGELFF
-	TRBV7-2	-	TRBJ2-7	TGTGCCAGCATGGGGAAGGGAGTGGATGGCTACGAGCAGTACTTC	CASMGKGVDGYEQYF
-	TRBV25-1	-	TRBJ1-2	TGTGCCAGCAGTTACGGCTCGAAGGCCGCCTATGGCTACACCTTC	CASSYGSKAAYGYTF
-	TRBV30	-	TRBJ2-7	TGTGCCTGGAATGGGGGCAACCCCGGCGAGCAGTACTTC	CAWNGGNPGEQYF
few	TRBV5-6	-	TRBJ2-7	TGTGCCAGCAGCTCCAGGGTCTACGAGCAGTACTTC	CASSSRVYEQYF
few	TRBV10-3	TRBD2	TRBJ2-3	TGTGCCATCAGCACGATAGGGACTAGCAGGGAACCGAGTGGAGATACGCAGTATTTT	CAISTIGTSREPSGDTQYF
-	TRBV27	-	TRBJ2-1	TGTGCCAGCAAGTTCCTTTTATACAATGAGCAGTTCTTC	CASKFLLYNEQFF
few	TRBV25-1	-	TRBJ2-5	TGTGCCAGCAGTGAATATGGAAAGACCCAGTACTTC	CASSEYGKTQYF
-	TRBV7-2	TRBD2	TRBJ2-5	TGTGCCAGCAGCCAGGGTCTTAGCGGGAGCGCCCAGTACTTC	CASSQGLSGSAQYF
-	TRBV30	TRBD1	TRBJ1-2	TGTGCCTGGAGTAGCCGGGACAGGGGATTCGGCTACACCTTC	CAWSSRDRGFGYTF
-	TRBV6-5	-	TRBJ2-7	TGTGCCAGCAGTTACTTAGACAGAAAAGCATACGAGCAGTACTTC	CASSYLDRKAYEQYF
-	TRBV13	-	TRBJ1-1	TGTGCCAGCAGCACTCGAACCGCTGAAGCTTTCTTT	CASSTRTAEAFF
-	TRBV7-2	-	TRBJ2-1	TGTGCCAGCAGCTTCCGGCGGGGAATCGATGAGCAGTTCTTC	CASSFRRGIDEQFF
-	TRBV25-1	TRBD1	TRBJ2-4	TGTGCCAGTACCCCGGGACAGGGTAACGACATTCAGTACTTC	CASTPGQGNDIQYF
-	TRBV30	-	TRBJ2-3	TGTGCCTGGAGCAAGCAAGATACGCAGTATTTT	CAWSKQDTQYF
-	TRBV30	TRBD1	TRBJ2-7	TGTGCCTGCACAGCCACGGGACAGGGGAAGCGGGTGTACGAGCAGTACTTC	CACTATGQGKRVYEQYF
once	TRBV7-6	-	TRBJ2-3	TGTGCCAGCAGCTTAGCGGGCGCAAGCACAGATACGCAGTATTTT	CASSLAGASTDTQYF
-	TRBV29-1	-	TRBJ1-1	TGCAGCGTAGTTCAGGGGTTGAACACTGAAGCTTTCTTT	CSVVQGLNTEAFF
-	TRBV27	-	TRBJ2-3	TGTGCCAGCAGTTTACGGGGGATAAGCACAGATACGCAGTATTTT	CASSLRGISTDTQYF
-	TRBV7-2	-	TRBJ2-7	TGTGCCAGCAGCCCATACGGGGATGCCTACGAGCAGTACTTC	CASSPYGDAYEQYF
few	TRBV30	TRBD1	TRBJ2-2	TGTGCCTGGAGCCCAATCAGGGACAGGGTTAGGCGGGAGCTGTTTTTT	CAWSPIRDRVRRELFF
-	TRBV30	TRBD2	TRBJ2-7	TGTGCCTGGAGTAGGGACTACCCCTACGAGCAGTACTTC	CAWSRDYPYEQYF
-	TRBV7-2	-	TRBJ2-3	TGTGCCAGCAGCCGGGACGTTACAGATACGCAGTATTTT	CASSRDVTDTQYF
few	TRBV9	-	TRBJ2-4	TGTGCCAGCAGCCTCGGGCAGCTAGCCAAAAACATTCAGTACTTC	CASSLGQLAKNIQYF
-	TRBV9	TRBD2	TRBJ2-7	TGTGCCAGCAGCGTAGGACTAGCGGGAGGGACCTACGAGCAGTACTTC	CASSVGLAGGTYEQYF